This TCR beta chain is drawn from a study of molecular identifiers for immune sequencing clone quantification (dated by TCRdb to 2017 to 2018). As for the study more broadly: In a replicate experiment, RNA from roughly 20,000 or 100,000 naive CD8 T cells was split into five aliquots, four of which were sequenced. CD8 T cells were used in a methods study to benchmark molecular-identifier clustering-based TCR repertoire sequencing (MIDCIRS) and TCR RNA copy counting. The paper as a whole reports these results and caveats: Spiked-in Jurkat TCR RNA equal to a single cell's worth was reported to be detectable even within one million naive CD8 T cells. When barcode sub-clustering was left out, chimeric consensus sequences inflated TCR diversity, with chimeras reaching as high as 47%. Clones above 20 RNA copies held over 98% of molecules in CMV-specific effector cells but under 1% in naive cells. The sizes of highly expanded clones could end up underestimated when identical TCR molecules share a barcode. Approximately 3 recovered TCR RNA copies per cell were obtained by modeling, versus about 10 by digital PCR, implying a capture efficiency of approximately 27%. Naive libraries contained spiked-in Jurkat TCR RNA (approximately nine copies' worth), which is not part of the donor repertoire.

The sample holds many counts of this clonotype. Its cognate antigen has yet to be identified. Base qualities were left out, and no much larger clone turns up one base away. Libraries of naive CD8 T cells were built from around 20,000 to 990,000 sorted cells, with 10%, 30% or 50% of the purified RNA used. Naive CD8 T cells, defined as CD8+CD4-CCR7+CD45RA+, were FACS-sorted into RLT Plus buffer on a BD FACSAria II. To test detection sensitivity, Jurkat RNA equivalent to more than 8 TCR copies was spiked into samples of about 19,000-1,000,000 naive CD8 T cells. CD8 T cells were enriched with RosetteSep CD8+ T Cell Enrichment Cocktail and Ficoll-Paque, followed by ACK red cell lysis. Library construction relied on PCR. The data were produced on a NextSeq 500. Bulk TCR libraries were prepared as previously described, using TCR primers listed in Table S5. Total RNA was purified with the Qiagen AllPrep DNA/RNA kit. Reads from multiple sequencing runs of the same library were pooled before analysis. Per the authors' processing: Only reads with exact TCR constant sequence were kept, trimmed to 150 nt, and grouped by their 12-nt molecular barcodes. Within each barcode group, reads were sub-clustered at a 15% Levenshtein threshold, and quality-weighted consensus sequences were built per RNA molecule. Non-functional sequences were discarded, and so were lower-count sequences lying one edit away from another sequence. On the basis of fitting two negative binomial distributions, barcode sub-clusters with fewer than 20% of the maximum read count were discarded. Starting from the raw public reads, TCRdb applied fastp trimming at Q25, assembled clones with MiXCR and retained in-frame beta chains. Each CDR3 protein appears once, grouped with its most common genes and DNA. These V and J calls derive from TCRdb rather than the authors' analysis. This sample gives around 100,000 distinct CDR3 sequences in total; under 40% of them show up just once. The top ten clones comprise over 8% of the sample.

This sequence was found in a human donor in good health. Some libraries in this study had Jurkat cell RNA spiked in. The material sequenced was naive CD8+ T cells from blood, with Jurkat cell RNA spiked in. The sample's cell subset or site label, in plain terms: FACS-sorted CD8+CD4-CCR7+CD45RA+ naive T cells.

The nucleotides read TGCGCCAGCAGCTTGGGGACAGAACTTCCTTACGAGCAGTACTTC. Translation gives CASSLGTELPYEQYF. Here the chain combines TRBV5-1 and TRBJ2-7; the D gene is possibly TRBD1, with 6 bases matching. Counted from cysteine to phenylalanine, this CDR3 has 15 amino acids. The entry retains the CDR3 DNA only, 45 bases that are in frame from base 1. The junction carries 14 bases between V and J, which are trimmed by 0 bases and 4 bases respectively. As encoded in the germline V gene, CDR1 is SGHRS while CDR2 is YFSETQ.